This paragraph reports one TCR beta chain. The antigen remains unidentified. The record originates from a study of a mutant IDH1 vaccine in newly diagnosed glioma. Overall study context: Weeks 1, 3, 5, 7, 11, 15, 19 and 23 were when patients received their eight vaccinations.

Documented time point: week 5, during vaccination. Vaccinated patients received 300 ug of mutant IDH1 20-mer peptide per dose, with topical imiquimod. Trimming stripped 1 base from V and 4 bases from J, with 10 bases between. Looked up from germline, CDR1 is SQVTM and CDR2 is ANQGSEA. The CDR3 length is 13 residues. Some clones are missing from TCRdb's copy, which holds only in-frame ones; the method was immunoSEQ multiplex PCR. This repertoire shows 25,000 to 30,000 clones, 89% found once; its top ten account for 20% to 25%. The origin of this receptor is a man aged 18 to 29 with glioma. The chain combines TRBV29-1 with TRBJ1-2; D is unresolved. Sequencing used PBMCs, obtained from a glioma patient whose treatment included an IDH1 peptide vaccine. Here the CDR3 reads CSVEGEEPYGYTF. In DNA form, the CDR3 reads TGCAGCGTTGAAGGGGAAGAGCCCTATGGCTACACCTTC.